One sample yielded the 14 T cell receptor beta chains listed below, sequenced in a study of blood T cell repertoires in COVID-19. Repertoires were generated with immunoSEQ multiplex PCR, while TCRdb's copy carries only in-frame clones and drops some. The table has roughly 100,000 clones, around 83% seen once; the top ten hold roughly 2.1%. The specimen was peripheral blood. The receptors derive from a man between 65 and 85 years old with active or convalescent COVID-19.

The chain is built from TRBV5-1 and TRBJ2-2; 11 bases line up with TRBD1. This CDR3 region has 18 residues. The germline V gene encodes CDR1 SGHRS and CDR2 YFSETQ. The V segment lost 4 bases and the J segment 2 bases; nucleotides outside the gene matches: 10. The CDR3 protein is CASSPPRGQGGNTGELFF. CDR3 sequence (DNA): TGCGCCAGCAGCCCCCCCCGGGGACAGGGGGGTAACACCGGGGAGCTGTTTTTT. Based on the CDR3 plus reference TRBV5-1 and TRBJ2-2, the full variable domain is KAGVTQTPRYLIKTRGQQVTLSCSPISGHRSVSWYQQTPGQGLQFLFEYFSETQRNKGNFPGRFSGRQFSNSRSEMNVSTLELGDSALYLCASSPPRGQGGNTGELFFGEGSRLTVL.

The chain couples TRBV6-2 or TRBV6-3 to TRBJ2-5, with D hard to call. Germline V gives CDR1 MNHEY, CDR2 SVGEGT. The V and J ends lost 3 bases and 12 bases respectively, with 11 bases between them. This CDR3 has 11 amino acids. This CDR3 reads CASSYLGSEYF. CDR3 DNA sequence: TGTGCCAGCAGTTATCTTGGCTCAGAGTACTTC.

The CDR3 sequence is CASIFRDRAGWGEQFF. Here the CDR3 DNA reads TGTGCCAGCATCTTCCGGGACAGGGCCGGCTGGGGTGAGCAGTTCTTC. The genes are TRBV28 and TRBJ2-1, with 9 bases fitting TRBD1. J was trimmed by 9 bases and V by 7 bases; bases with no gene match: 16. The CDR3 has 16 amino acids. Germline CDR1 is MDHEN and CDR2 is SYDVKM.

The CDR3 region is CASSYRNREEQFF. CDR3 sequence (DNA): TGTGCCAGCAGTTACCGGAACAGGGAAGAGCAGTTCTTC. The chain combines TRBV6-2 or TRBV6-3 with TRBJ2-1; D possibly corresponds to TRBD1 (6 bases). Germline V lookup: CDR1 MNHEY, CDR2 SVGEGT. This CDR3 contains 13 residues. Trimming stripped 2 bases from V and 10 bases from J, with 12 bases between.

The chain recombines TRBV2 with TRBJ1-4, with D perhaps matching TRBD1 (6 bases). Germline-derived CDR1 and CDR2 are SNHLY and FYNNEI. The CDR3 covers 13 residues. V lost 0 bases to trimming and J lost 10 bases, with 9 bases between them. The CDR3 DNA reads TGTGCCAGCAGTGAAGCCCCACAGGGAAAACTGTTTTTT. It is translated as CASSEAPQGKLFF.

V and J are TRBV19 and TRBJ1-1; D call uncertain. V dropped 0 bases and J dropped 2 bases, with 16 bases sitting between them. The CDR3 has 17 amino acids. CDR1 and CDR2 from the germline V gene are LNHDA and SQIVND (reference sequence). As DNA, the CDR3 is TGTGCCAGTAGTATAGATCTTACAGAAAGAGTAAACACTGAAGCTTTCTTT. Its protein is CASSIDLTERVNTEAFF.

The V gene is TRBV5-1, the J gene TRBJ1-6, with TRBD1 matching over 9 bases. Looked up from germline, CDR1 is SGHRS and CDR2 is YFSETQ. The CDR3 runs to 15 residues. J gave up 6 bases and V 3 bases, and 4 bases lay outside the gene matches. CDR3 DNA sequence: TGCGCCAGCAGCTGGGACAGGGCTTCTAATTCACCCCTCCACTTT. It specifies CASSWDRASNSPLHF.

The CDR3 sequence: CASSPRPQSGEQYF. The DNA for the CDR3 is TGTGCCAGCAGCCCCCGGCCCCAATCGGGCGAGCAGTACTTC. The chain recombines TRBV7-2 with TRBJ2-7; no clear D gene. The V gene lost 5 bases and the J gene lost 6 bases, with 17 bases spanning the gap. The CDR3 is 14 amino acids. Germline values: CDR1 SGHTA, CDR2 FQGNSA.

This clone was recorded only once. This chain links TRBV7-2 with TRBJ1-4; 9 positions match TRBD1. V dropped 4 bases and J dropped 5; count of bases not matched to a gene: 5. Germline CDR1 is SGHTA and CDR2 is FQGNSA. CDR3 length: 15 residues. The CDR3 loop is CASSSPGQGNEKLFF. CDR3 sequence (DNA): TGTGCCAGCAGCTCTCCGGGACAGGGCAATGAAAAACTGTTTTTT.

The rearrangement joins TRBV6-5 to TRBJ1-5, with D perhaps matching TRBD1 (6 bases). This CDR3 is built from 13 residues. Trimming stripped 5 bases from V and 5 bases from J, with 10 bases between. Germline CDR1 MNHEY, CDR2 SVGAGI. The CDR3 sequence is CASSRRQDQPQHF. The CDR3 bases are TGTGCCAGCAGTCGACGACAGGATCAGCCCCAGCATTTT.

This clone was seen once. The DNA for the CDR3 is TGTGCCAGCAGCTTTGGGCAGGGGGCTAGCAATCAGCCCCAGCATTTT. The encoded protein is CASSFGQGASNQPQHF. The rearrangement uses TRBV7-8 and TRBJ1-5, with TRBD1 matching 8 bases. The V gene end was trimmed by 3 bases and the J gene end by 0 bases; junction bases not matched to a gene: 4. CDR3 length: 16 residues. Germline CDR1 and CDR2: SGHVS and FQNEAQ.

CDR3 in DNA: TGTGCCTGGAGTGAAGCGGGGGGGCCCACGCAGTATTTT. Protein sequence: CAWSEAGGPTQYF. V usage is TRBV30 and J usage is TRBJ2-3; 10 bases are a match to TRBD2. The germline V gene encodes CDR1 GTSNPN and CDR2 SVGIG (reference sequence). This CDR3 is 13 amino acids long. The J segment lost 9 bases and the V segment lost 1 base, leaving 4 bases of the junction unmatched.

Here the CDR3 DNA reads TGTGCCAGCAGCTCTACACAGGGTTACGAGCAGTACTTC. It is translated as CASSSTQGYEQYF. The chain has TRBV12-3 or TRBV12-4 and TRBJ2-7; a weak D match, TRBD1 (6 bases). This CDR3 spans 13 amino acids. Trimming shortened V by 6 bases and J by 4 bases, and 13 bases separated the two germline ends.

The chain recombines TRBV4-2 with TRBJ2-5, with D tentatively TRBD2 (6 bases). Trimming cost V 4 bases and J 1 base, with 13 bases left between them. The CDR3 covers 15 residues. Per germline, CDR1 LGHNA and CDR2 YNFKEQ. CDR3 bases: TGTGCCAGCAGCCTCCAATCGGGGGTCCAAGAGACCCAGTACTTC. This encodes CASSLQSGVQETQYF.